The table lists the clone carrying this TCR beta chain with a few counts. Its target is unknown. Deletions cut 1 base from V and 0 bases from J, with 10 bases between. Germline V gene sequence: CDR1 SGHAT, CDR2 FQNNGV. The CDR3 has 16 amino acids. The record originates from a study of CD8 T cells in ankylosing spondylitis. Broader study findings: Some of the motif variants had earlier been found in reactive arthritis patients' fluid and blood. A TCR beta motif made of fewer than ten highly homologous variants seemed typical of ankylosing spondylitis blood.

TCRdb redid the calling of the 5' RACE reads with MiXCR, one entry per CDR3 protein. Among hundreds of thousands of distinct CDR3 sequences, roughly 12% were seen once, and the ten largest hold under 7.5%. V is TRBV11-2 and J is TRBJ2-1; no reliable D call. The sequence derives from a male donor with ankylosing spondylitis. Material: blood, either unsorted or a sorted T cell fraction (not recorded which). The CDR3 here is CASSLVGPGSYNEQFF. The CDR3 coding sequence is TGTGCCAGCAGCTTAGTCGGACCCGGCTCCTACAATGAGCAGTTCTTC. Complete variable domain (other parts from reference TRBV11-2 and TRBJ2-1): EAGVAQSPRYKIIEKRQSVAFWCNPISGHATLYWYQQILGQGPKLLIQFQNNGVVDDSQLPKDRFSAERLKGVDSTLKIQPAKLEDSAVYLCASSLVGPGSYNEQFFGPGTRLTVL.